This T cell receptor (beta chain) came from a study of cytomegalovirus exposure and HLA in healthy donors. This CDR3 is 12 amino acids long. Germline V gives CDR1 MNHEY, CDR2 SMNVEV (reference sequence). Trimming took 4 bases from V and 6 from J, leaving 7 bases between them. 13 Jbeta primers and 60 Vbeta primers were used for the PCR. Here immunoSEQ multiplex PCR was the method, and the copy in TCRdb shows in-frame clones only, minus some. This sample has more than 90,000 clones; more than 65% occur once, and the top ten carry 8% to 9%. Sequencing input: PBMCs. The J gene is TRBJ1-5, the V gene TRBV27; D is unresolved. This TCR was sampled from a human donor in good health. The DNA for the CDR3 is TGTGCCAGCAGTTCAACGGGTCAGCCCCAGCATTTT. Its protein product is CASSSTGQPQHF.